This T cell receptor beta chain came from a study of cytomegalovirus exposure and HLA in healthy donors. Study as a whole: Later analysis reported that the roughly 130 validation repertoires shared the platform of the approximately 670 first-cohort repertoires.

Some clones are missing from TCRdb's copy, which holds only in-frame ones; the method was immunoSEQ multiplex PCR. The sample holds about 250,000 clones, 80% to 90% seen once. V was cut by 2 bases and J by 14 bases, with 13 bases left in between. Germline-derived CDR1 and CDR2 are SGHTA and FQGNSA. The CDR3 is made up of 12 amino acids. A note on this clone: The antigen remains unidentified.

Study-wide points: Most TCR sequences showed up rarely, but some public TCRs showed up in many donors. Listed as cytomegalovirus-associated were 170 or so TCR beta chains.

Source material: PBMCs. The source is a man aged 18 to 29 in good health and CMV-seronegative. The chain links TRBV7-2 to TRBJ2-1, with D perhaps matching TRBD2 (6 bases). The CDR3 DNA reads TGTGCCAGCAGCTTACTAAACGGCGGGAAGTTCTTC. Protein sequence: CASSLLNGGKFF.